The T cell receptor beta chain described here comes from a study of T cell responses to AZD1222 COVID-19 vaccine. Whole-study results and caveats: CD4 TCRs linked to vaccination spanned spike, dominating at 160-218 and 743-854.

The germline V and J ends were trimmed by 1 base and 1 base, with 8 bases remaining between them. There are 15 residues in the CDR3. CDR1 and CDR2 from the germline V gene are SEHNR and FQNEAQ (reference sequence). A word on this clone: Antigen unknown.

Only in-frame clones appear in the TCRdb table, and some are missing; sequencing was by immunoSEQ multiplex PCR. This table has under 150,000 clones, 70% to 90% appearing once. The sample here was peripheral blood, taken on day 0 of AZD1222 vaccination. The chain employs TRBV7-9 and TRBJ2-4; weak D call: TRBD2 (6 bases). This clonotype was obtained from an adult in good health. CDR3 protein: CASSLGGTAKNIQYF. The CDR3 DNA follows: TGTGCCAGCAGCTTAGGGGGGACTGCCAAAAACATTCAGTACTTC.